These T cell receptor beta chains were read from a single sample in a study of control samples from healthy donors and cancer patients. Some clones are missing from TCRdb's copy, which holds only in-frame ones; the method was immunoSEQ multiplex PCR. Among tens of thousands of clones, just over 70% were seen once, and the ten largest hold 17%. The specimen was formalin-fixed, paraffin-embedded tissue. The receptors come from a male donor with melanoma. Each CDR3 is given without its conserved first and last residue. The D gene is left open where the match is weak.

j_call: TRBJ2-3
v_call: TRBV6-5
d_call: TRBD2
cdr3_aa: ASGGLALADTQY

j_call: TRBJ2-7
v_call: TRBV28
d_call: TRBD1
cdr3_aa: ASIRQGKQY

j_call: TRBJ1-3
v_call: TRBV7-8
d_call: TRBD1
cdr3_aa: ASSFGTAGNTIY

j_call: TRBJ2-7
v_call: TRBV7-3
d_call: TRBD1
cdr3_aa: ASSLDRDLEQY

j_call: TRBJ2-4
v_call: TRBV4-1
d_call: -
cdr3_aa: ASSQERSAVNLLASKNIQY

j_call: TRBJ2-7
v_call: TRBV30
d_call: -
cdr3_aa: ACIHGYEQY

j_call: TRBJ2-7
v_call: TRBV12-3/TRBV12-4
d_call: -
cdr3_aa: ASSFRYEQY

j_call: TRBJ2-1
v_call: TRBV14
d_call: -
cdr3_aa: ASRQTGTGLGNEQF

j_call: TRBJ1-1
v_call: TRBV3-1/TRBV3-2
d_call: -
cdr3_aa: ASSQIQEEDTEAF

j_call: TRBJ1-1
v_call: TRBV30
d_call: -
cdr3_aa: AWSLQRHTEAF

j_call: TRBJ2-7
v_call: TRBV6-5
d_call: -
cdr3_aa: ASRLTGTSEQY

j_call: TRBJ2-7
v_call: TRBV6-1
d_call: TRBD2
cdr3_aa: ASSARRLAGSWEQY

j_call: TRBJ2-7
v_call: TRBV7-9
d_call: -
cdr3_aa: ASSLGGLYEQY

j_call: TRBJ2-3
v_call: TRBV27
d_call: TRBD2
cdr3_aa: ASSFTPLSGTRDTQY

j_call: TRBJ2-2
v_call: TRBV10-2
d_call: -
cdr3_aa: ASLGLSNTGELF

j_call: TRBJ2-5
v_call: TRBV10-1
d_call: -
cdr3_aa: ASSLTPQETQY

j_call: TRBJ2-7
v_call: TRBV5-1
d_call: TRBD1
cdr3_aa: ASSYRTGDHEQY

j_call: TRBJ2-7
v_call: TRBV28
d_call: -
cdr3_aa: ASSQTDSYEQY

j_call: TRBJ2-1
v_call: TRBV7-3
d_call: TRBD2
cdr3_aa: ASSLGTSGYNEQF

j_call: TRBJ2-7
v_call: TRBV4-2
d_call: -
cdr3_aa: ASSQGSGALEQY

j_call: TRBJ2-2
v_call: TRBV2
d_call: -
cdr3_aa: ASRGTGSAGGELF

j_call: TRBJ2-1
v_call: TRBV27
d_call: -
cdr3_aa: ASSPRGESVNEQF

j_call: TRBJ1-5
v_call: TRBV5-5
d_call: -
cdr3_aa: ASSPGIYSNQPQH

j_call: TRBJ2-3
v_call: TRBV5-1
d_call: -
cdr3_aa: ASSLQGSQY

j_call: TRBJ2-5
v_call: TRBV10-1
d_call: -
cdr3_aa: ASSEALGIQGTQY

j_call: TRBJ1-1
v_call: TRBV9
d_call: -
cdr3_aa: ASSVAVQGVAEAF

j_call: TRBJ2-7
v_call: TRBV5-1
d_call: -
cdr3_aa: ASSLDLGAYEQY

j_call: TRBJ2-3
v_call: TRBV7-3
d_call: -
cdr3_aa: ASSLNGAADTQY

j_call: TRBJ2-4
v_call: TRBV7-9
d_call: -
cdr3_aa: ASSLDGGSVHIQY